This entry describes one T cell receptor beta chain. This CDR3 spans 15 amino acids. CDR1 and CDR2 (germline): SGDLS, YYNGEE. V shed 0 bases and J shed 0 bases, with 10 bases lying between them. This entry is derived from a study of blood T cell repertoires in COVID-19. Authors' analysis steps: Amplification of reference gene primers provided the estimated nucleated cell counts. Clones were read by immunoSEQ multiplex PCR, and TCRdb kept only the in-frame ones, dropping some. V and J calls and clone size are given by that table; D and trimming were obtained from the DNA. The repertoire has a few hundred thousand clones, around 90% of them found once; the top ten carry about 15%.

This sequence originates from a man aged 25 to 40 who had been exposed to COVID-19. What was sequenced was PBMCs or T cells enriched from blood (not recorded which). V gene TRBV9 combines with J gene TRBJ2-7; a weak D match, TRBD2 (5 bases). The CDR3 DNA sequence: TGTGCCAGCAGCGTAGGGACTTACAGCTCCTACGAGCAGTACTTC. Translation: CASSVGTYSSYEQYF.